Below are 10 T cell receptor beta chains sequenced from a single sample in a study of blood T cell repertoires in COVID-19. Measured with immunoSEQ multiplex PCR; TCRdb has only the in-frame clones, and not every one. The sample carries roughly 240,000 clones, around nine tenths recorded once. The material sequenced was peripheral blood. Receptors originate from a woman aged 55-75 years who had recovered from COVID-19.

This clone has just a few counts. The CDR3 region is CASSPRGYRNNEQFF. The DNA of the CDR3 is TGTGCCAGCAGCCCCAGGGGGTATCGAAACAATGAGCAGTTCTTC. This chain connects TRBV3-1 (or the pseudogene TRBV3-2) to TRBJ2-1, with 7 positions matching TRBD1. CDR1 and CDR2 (germline): LGHDT, YNNKEL (reference sequence). J was trimmed by 5 bases and V by 4 bases; bases with no gene match: 8. This CDR3 has 15 residues.

The CDR3: CASSLGQPYNSPLHF. The CDR3 nucleotides are TGTGCCAGCAGCTTAGGACAGCCATATAATTCACCCCTCCACTTT. The chain is built from TRBV7-2 and TRBJ1-6; a weak D match, TRBD1 (5 bases). The CDR3 is 15 residues long. Germline V gene sequence: CDR1 SGHTA, CDR2 FQGNSA. The ends were cut back, 1 base at V and 4 bases at J, with 8 bases in the middle. Full variable domain (missing parts from reference TRBV7-2 and TRBJ1-6): GAGVSQSPSNKVTEKGKDVELRCDPISGHTALYWYRQSLGQGLEFLIYFQGNSAPDKSGLPSDRFSAERTGGSVSTLTIQRTQQEDSAVYLCASSLGQPYNSPLHFGNGTRLTVT.

The V call is TRBV28, the J call TRBJ1-2; D might be TRBD1 (5 bases). This CDR3 is 16 amino acids long. The V gene lost 6 bases and the J gene lost 5 bases, with 22 bases spanning the gap. Germline CDR1 MDHEN, CDR2 SYDVKM. The CDR3 sequence: CASRYTYRFLPYGYTF. CDR3 nucleotide sequence: TGTGCCAGCAGATACACTTACAGGTTTCTCCCGTATGGCTACACCTTC.

This clone was recorded at least ten times. The V call is TRBV19, the J call TRBJ2-7, with 7 bases identical to TRBD1. The CDR3 is made up of 15 amino acids. CDR1 is LNHDA and CDR2 is SQIVND in the germline V gene (reference sequence). Germline trimming cut 4 bases from V and 6 bases from J; bases unmatched to any gene: 12. Here the CDR3 reads CASSNPEGGRSEQYF. The CDR3 DNA reads TGTGCCAGTAGTAACCCGGAAGGGGGCCGGAGCGAGCAGTACTTC.

This chain's CDR3 is CASSTTAGGYNEQFF. The CDR3 DNA reads as TGTGCCAGCAGCACCACAGCGGGGGGGTACAATGAGCAGTTCTTC. The chain has TRBV7-3 and TRBJ2-1, with 10 bases identical to TRBD2. CDR1 is SGHTA and CDR2 is FQGTGA in the germline V gene. The CDR3 sequence is 15 residues long. J was trimmed by 4 bases and V by 5 bases; bases with no gene match: 5.

This sequence joins TRBV6-5 and TRBJ1-2, with TRBD1 as a possible D gene (6 bases). Between the trimmed V and J ends, which lost 5 bases and 8 bases, there was a span of 18 bases. The germline V gene has CDR1 MNHEY and CDR2 SVGAGI. CDR3 size: 14 residues. The CDR3 nucleotides are TGTGCCAGCAGTCAGGCCAGGGGCAGCGGAGGCTACACCTTC. This codes for CASSQARGSGGYTF.

The gene calls are TRBV11-3 and TRBJ2-3; TRBD2 aligns across 9 bases. The germline V gene has CDR1 SGHNT and CDR2 YENEEA. V lost 2 bases and J lost 7; bases outside the gene matches: 10. The CDR3 extends over 16 amino acids. The CDR3 is CASSLIGGGAGNTQYF. In nucleotides, the CDR3 is TGTGCCAGCAGCTTAATTGGCGGGGGGGCCGGGAATACGCAGTATTTT.

The chain uses TRBV7-3 and TRBJ2-3; D unresolved. V lost 2 bases and J lost 5, with 14 bases in between. The CDR3 spans 15 residues. Germline values: CDR1 SGHTA, CDR2 FQGTGA. The CDR3 DNA reads as TGTGCCAGCAGCTTAGGCATCTCCTCCGTAGATACGCAGTATTTT. Protein sequence: CASSLGISSVDTQYF.

The rearrangement links TRBV7-2 to TRBJ2-7; D gene uncertain. This CDR3 comprises 11 residues. V lost 5 bases and J lost 6, with 8 bases in between. Looked up from germline, CDR1 is SGHTA and CDR2 is FQGNSA. The CDR3 bases are TGTGCCAGCAGCCGAGTCGGCGAGCAGTACTTC. It is translated as CASSRVGEQYF.

V gene TRBV7-9 combines with J gene TRBJ1-1, with TRBD1 matching over 8 bases. This CDR3 is built from 14 residues. CDR1 SEHNR and CDR2 FQNEAQ come from the germline V gene (reference sequence). With 5 bases clipped from V and 7 bases from J, the junction kept 9 bases outside the gene matches. CDR3 protein: CASSRTGTGDEAFF. As DNA, the CDR3 is TGTGCCAGCAGCCGCACCGGGACAGGCGATGAAGCTTTCTTT.